This TCR beta chain was sequenced for a study of T cells expressing NK-cell markers. The CDR3 extends over 13 amino acids. Germline lookup yields CDR1 LGHNA and CDR2 YNFKEQ. TCRdb processed the 5' RACE reads again and assigns one entry to each CDR3 protein, with no DNA. Its table records 350,000 to 500,000 distinct CDR3 sequences. The rearrangement joins TRBV4-2 to TRBJ2-7. The sample was blood T cells: a sorted CD56 or NKG2C T cell subset, CD4+ or CD8+ T cells, or bulk PBMC T cells (not recorded which). The origin of this receptor is a woman between 18 and 70 years old in good health. This CDR3 reads CASSQTITNEQYF.